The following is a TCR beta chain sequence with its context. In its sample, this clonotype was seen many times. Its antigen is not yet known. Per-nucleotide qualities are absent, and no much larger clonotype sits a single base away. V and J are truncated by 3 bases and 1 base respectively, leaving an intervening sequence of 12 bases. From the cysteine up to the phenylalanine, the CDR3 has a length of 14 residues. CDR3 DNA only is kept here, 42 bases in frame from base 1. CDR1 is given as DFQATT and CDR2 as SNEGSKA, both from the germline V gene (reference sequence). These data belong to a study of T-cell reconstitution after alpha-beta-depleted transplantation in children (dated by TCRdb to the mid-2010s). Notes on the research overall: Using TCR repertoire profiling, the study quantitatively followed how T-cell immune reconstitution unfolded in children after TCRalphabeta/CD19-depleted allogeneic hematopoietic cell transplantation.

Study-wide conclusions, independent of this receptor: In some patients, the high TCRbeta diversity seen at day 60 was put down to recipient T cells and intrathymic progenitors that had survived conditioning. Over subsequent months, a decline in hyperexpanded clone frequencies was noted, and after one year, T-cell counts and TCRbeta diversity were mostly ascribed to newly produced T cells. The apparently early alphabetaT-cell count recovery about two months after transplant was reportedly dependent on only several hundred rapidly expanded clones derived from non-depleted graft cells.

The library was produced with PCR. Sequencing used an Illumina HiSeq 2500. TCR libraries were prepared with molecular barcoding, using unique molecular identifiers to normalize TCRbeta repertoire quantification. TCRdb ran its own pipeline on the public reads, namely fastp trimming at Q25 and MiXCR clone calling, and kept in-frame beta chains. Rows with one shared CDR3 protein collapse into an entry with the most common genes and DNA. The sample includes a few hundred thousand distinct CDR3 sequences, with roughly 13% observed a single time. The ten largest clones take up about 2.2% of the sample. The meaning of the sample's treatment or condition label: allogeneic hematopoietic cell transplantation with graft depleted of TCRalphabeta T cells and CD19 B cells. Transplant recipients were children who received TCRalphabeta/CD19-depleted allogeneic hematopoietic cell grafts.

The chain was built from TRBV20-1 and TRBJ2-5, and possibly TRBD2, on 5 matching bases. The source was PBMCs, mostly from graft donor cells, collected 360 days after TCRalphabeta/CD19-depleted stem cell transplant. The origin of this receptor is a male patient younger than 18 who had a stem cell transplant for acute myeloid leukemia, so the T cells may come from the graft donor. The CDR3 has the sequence CSARSYGVQETQYF. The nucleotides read TGCAGTGCTAGGAGTTACGGGGTCCAAGAGACCCAGTACTTC.